The clone carrying this T cell receptor (beta chain) was counted only a few times. The data were taken from a study of blood T cell repertoires in COVID-19. The CDR3 consists of 18 residues. Between the trimmed V and J ends, which lost 3 bases and 4 bases, there was a span of 25 bases. Germline CDR1 SNHLY, CDR2 FYNNEI. Authors' methods: Reference gene primers were amplified, and this amplification served to estimate nucleated cell counts. Profiled with immunoSEQ multiplex PCR; TCRdb holds only in-frame clones, not every one. That table furnishes V, J and clone size, whereas the DNA furnished D and trimming. Seen here are around 260,000 clones, around 82% observed once, and the top ten hold more than 8%.

Sequencing input: peripheral blood. The TCR sequence derives from a woman aged 50 to 60 who had recovered from COVID-19. The chain carries TRBV2 and TRBJ2-7; a possible D gene is TRBD2 (6 bases). CDR3 DNA sequence: TGTGCCAGCAGTGACATTTTGAGACCAGCGGGTGGTTTTTACGAGCAGTACTTC. Its protein is CASSDILRPAGGFYEQYF.